This TCR beta chain was found in a study of beta chain features in type 1 diabetes. A word on this clone: Its matching antigen is unknown.

General study findings and limits: Sequencing used cDNA, and cells with high TCR expression could therefore be over-represented.

The CDR3 is 13 residues long. In germline, CDR1 is MNHEY, CDR2 SMNVEV (reference sequence). J lost 5 bases, V lost 8 bases, and 8 bases had no gene match. The authors reverse transcribed all of the isolated RNA, so sequencing captured expressed TCRB transcripts. Generated by immunoSEQ multiplex PCR, the TCRdb table keeps only in-frame clones and is missing some. The top ten hold 0.015% to 0.02% of the sample, which has about 360,000 clones, 10% to 15% seen once. Naive, central memory, regulatory and stem cell-like memory cells within the CD4+ compartment were sorted using CD45RO/CCR7/CD25/CD127/CD95/CD27.

This TCR was sampled from a young man in good health. The sequenced material came from naive CD4+ T cells from blood. The chain carries TRBV27 and TRBJ2-7, with 8 bases that match TRBD1. The CDR3 nucleotides are TGTGCCAGCGGCCTAGACAGGGGCAACGAGCAGTACTTC. It encodes CASGLDRGNEQYF.